This T cell receptor beta chain was recovered during a study of CXCR3-negative and CXCR3-positive naive CD8 T cells. Study-level background: Per-library TRB read counts averaged about 1.5 +/- 0.3 million, adding up to around 130 million in total.

In regard to this clonotype: What it binds is not known.

The libraries of TRB cDNA were prepared using 5' RACE with UMI labels. TCRdb re-called the 5' RACE reads; one entry per CDR3 protein, DNA not given. This repertoire includes under 70,000 distinct CDR3 sequences. Whole-study results and caveats: In both naive subsets diversity was comparably high, whereas memory CD8+ cells showed much lower diversity.

CDR3 length equals 16 residues. Germline V gene data show CDR1 as DFQATT and CDR2 as SNEGSKA (reference sequence). Each CD8+ T cell subset was sorted in triplicate, 300,000 cells each. Sequencing input: memory CD8+ T cells from blood. The receptor's source is a human donor in good health. Some clones in this sample may be carry-over from other donors' samples. The genes are TRBV20-1 and TRBJ2-1; TCRdb lists TRBD2, though no DNA is available to test this call. The CDR3 spells CSARLEGGGRVNEQFF.